This is a list of T cell receptor beta chains from one sample in a study of OX40 agonist ivuxolimab in advanced cancers. Using immunoSEQ multiplex PCR, the repertoire was profiled, and TCRdb retains in-frame clones only, with some absent. Counted here are roughly 95,000 clones, approximately 90% occurring once; the ten biggest clones make up over 1.5%. The material sequenced was CD4+ or CD8+ T cells sorted from blood, taken in a trial of the OX40 agonist ivuxolimab. Every receptor here comes from an adult with an advanced solid tumor such as melanoma, head and neck, liver or kidney cancer. The CDR3 runs from the conserved cysteine through the conserved F or W. A D gene is named only where the DNA matches it firmly. Part of the rows lack a size; the others show once, few, many or a class for expanded clones.

>TRBJ2-3|TRBD2|.|TRBV27
TGTGCCAGCAGTTTATCGCTAGCGGGAGGGATGAATACGCAGTATTTT
CASSLSLAGGMNTQYF
>TRBJ2-2|.|few|TRBV30
TGTGCCTGGAGTGTATTCTGGAACACCGGGGAGCTGTTTTTT
CAWSVFWNTGELFF
>TRBJ1-2|TRBD1|.|TRBV14
TGTGCCAGCAGCCAGACAGGGTACAACTATGGCTACACCTTC
CASSQTGYNYGYTF
>TRBJ2-3|TRBD2|.|TRBV19
TGTGCCAGTATATCGAGCGGGAGCTCAGATACGCAGTATTTT
CASISSGSSDTQYF
>TRBJ2-5|.|once|TRBV5-1
TGCGCCAGCAGCTTGGGGACAGTCCCCGTGGTGGCCCAGTACTTC
CASSLGTVPVVAQYF
>TRBJ2-7|TRBD2|.|TRBV5-1
TGCGCCAGCAGCTTCGGTGTAGCGGGAGGACCCTACGAGCAGTACTTC
CASSFGVAGGPYEQYF
>TRBJ1-1|TRBD1|few|TRBV29-1
TGCAGCGTGACGACAGGGGGGAACACTGAAGCTTTCTTT
CSVTTGGNTEAFF
>TRBJ2-7|.|.|TRBV18
TGTGCCAGCTCTACAGGGGGGGTCGTTCGGAACGAGCAGTACTTC
CASSTGGVVRNEQYF
>TRBJ1-1|.|.|TRBV4-1
TGCGCCAGCAGCCAAGGTTGGCGGGGTCGGAACACTGAAGCTTTCTTT
CASSQGWRGRNTEAFF
>TRBJ2-3|TRBD2|.|TRBV9
TGTGCCAGCAGCGGTAGCGGGAGAAGCACAGATACGCAGTATTTT
CASSGSGRSTDTQYF
>TRBJ2-5|.|.|TRBV18
TGTGCCAGCTCACAAGCGTGGCAAGAGACCCAGTACTTC
CASSQAWQETQYF
>TRBJ2-1|.|.|TRBV11-3
TGTGCCAGCAGCACTCTGTTAGGGACACACTACAATGAGCAGTTCTTC
CASSTLLGTHYNEQFF
>TRBJ2-1|.|.|TRBV6-5
TGTGCCAGCAGTTACAACTTGGGCAGGAGCTACAATGAGCAGTTCTTC
CASSYNLGRSYNEQFF
>TRBJ2-5|.|.|TRBV7-2
TGTGCCAGCCGCCCAAATCAGCTACAAGAGACCCAGTACTTC
CASRPNQLQETQYF
>TRBJ1-5|.|.|TRBV7-9
TGTGCCAGCAGCCTTAATAGCAATCAGCCCCAGCATTTT
CASSLNSNQPQHF
>TRBJ2-7|TRBD2|.|TRBV29-1
TGCAGCGTCACGACTAGCGGGAGTCCCTACGAGCAGTACTTC
CSVTTSGSPYEQYF
>TRBJ2-7|.|.|TRBV6-5
TGTGCCAGCAGTACCGAGAGTACGAACGAGCAGTACTTC
CASSTESTNEQYF
>TRBJ2-7|TRBD2|.|TRBV7-2
TGTGCCAGCAGCTCCCTGGGGAGCGGGAGGAACTACGAGCAGTACTTC
CASSSLGSGRNYEQYF
>TRBJ1-1|.|once|TRBV19
TGTGCCAGTAGTATAGAGGCGGGACGAAACACTGAAGCTTTCTTT
CASSIEAGRNTEAFF
>TRBJ2-1|TRBD1|.|TRBV28
TGTGCCAGCAGCTCCGGGACAGCTCAGAGCTCCTACAATGAGCAGTTCTTC
CASSSGTAQSSYNEQFF
>TRBJ2-7|TRBD1|.|TRBV7-6
TGTGCCAGCAGCTTAGGTCACAGGGGGCTTAAGGACGAGCAGTACTTC
CASSLGHRGLKDEQYF
>TRBJ2-5|.|once|TRBV5-5
TGTGCCAGCAGCTTCGGGCATGTAAAGACCCAGTACTTC
CASSFGHVKTQYF
>TRBJ2-7|.|.|TRBV20-1
TGCAGTGCTAGATCCTCCTACGAGCAGTACTTC
CSARSSYEQYF
>TRBJ2-2|.|.|TRBV28
TGTGCCAGCACGGGGCCAAACACCGGGGAGCTGTTTTTT
CASTGPNTGELFF
>TRBJ1-2|.|few|TRBV27
TGTGCCAGCAGTTCACAGGCTCTCTATGGCTACACCTTC
CASSSQALYGYTF
>TRBJ2-1|.|few|TRBV5-1
TGCGCCAGCAGCCCCTACCCGAGCTCCTACAATGAGCAGTTCTTC
CASSPYPSSYNEQFF
>TRBJ2-2|.|.|TRBV6-5
TGTGCCAGCAGTTACCGACCGGCCGATGAGACCGGGGAGCTGTTTTTT
CASSYRPADETGELFF
>TRBJ1-2|TRBD1|.|TRBV27
TGTGCCAGCAGTTCCCAGCGGACAGGGCTAGGCTACACCTTC
CASSSQRTGLGYTF
>TRBJ2-2|TRBD1|.|TRBV7-6
TGTGCCAGCAGCTTCGACGGGACAGGGGCCACCGGGGAGCTGTTTTTT
CASSFDGTGATGELFF
>TRBJ2-7|TRBD2|.|TRBV6-6
TGTGCCAGCAGGCGGGCGGGAGTCCCCAACTACGAGCAGTACTTC
CASRRAGVPNYEQYF
>TRBJ1-5|.|.|TRBV6-6
TGTGCCAGCAGTTACTCAGGATATAGCAATCAGCCCCAGCATTTT
CASSYSGYSNQPQHF
>TRBJ2-1|TRBD2|.|TRBV6-1
TGTGCCAGCAGTGAAAGCGGGGCGGGAGTGTACAATGAGCAGTTCTTC
CASSESGAGVYNEQFF
>TRBJ2-7|TRBD2|once|TRBV27
TGTGCCAGCAGTTTTTCCGCCTCACCCGTCCACGGCGGGGGTGCTGCGTATCAGTACTTC
CASSFSASPVHGGGAAYQYF
>TRBJ2-3|.|few|TRBV28
TGTGCCAGCAGTTACGTTAGCACAGATACGCAGTATTTT
CASSYVSTDTQYF
>TRBJ2-3|.|.|TRBV5-1
TGCGCCAGCAGCTTGCAGAGTTCTAGCACAGATACGCAGTATTTT
CASSLQSSSTDTQYF
>TRBJ1-2|.|.|TRBV21-1
TGTGCCAGCAGCAAGTCGGGACACCCGTTAGCTAACTATGGCTACACCTTC
CASSKSGHPLANYGYTF
>TRBJ2-7|TRBD1|few|TRBV27
TGTGCCAGCAGGCGACCGGGACAGTACGAGCAGTACTTC
CASRRPGQYEQYF
>TRBJ1-4|.|.|TRBV5-1
TGCGCCAGCAGCTGGGGCGCCCCCACAGCTAATGAAAAACTGTTTTTT
CASSWGAPTANEKLFF
>TRBJ2-1|TRBD2|.|TRBV9
TGTGCCAGCAGCGTTAGTAGCGGGGATTACAATGAGCAGTTCTTC
CASSVSSGDYNEQFF
>TRBJ2-5|TRBD2|.|TRBV13
TGTGCCAGCAGCTTAGCGGGAGGGGGAGAGACCCAGTACTTC
CASSLAGGGETQYF
>TRBJ2-1|TRBD2|.|TRBV27
TGTGCCAGCAGCCGGGGACTAGCGGGAGGCCGTGGTGTCGATGAGCAGTTCTTC
CASSRGLAGGRGVDEQFF
>TRBJ2-7|TRBD1|once|TRBV19
TGTGCCAGTCAACCGGGACAGGGGGCGAGGCAGTACTTC
CASQPGQGARQYF
>TRBJ1-2|.|.|TRBV25-1
TGTGCCAGCAGTGGACATAACTATGGCTACACCTTC
CASSGHNYGYTF
>TRBJ2-2|.|.|TRBV7-3
TGTGCCAGCAGCTTATTGGAGAGCGGGGAGCTGTTTTTT
CASSLLESGELFF
>TRBJ2-5|TRBD2|.|TRBV9
TGTGCCAGCAGCGTAGGATTAGCGGGAGGGGGAGAGACCCAGTACTTC
CASSVGLAGGGETQYF
>TRBJ2-1|.|.|TRBV2
TGTGCCAGCAAGCCGTACCGGGACTCCAATGAGCAGTTCTTC
CASKPYRDSNEQFF
>TRBJ2-3|.|.|TRBV10-3
TGTGCCATCAGTGAAGACATAGATACGCAGTATTTT
CAISEDIDTQYF
>TRBJ2-1|.|.|TRBV28
TGTGCCAGCAGCGCCGCCCGGGACCTTAGGATCTTC
CASSAARDLRIF
>TRBJ2-5|TRBD2|.|TRBV11-2
TGTGCCAGCAGCCTAAGGGCAATTAGCGGGAGTTGGGAGACCCAGTACTTC
CASSLRAISGSWETQYF
>TRBJ2-1|TRBD1|.|TRBV19
TGTGCCAGTAGTACTTCCCGACAGGGGGCTTCCTACAATGAGCAGTTCTTC
CASSTSRQGASYNEQFF
>TRBJ2-1|.|.|TRBV5-1
TGCGCCAGCAGTCGAGAGGGTCCGGGGGCATCCTACAATGAGCAGTTCTTC
CASSREGPGASYNEQFF
>TRBJ2-5|.|.|TRBV2
TGTGCCAGCGGTGCGGGGTACCAAGAGACCCAGTACTTC
CASGAGYQETQYF
>TRBJ2-3|TRBD1|.|TRBV23-1
TGCGCCAGCACCACAGGGGACCCGAGGAGCACAGATACGCAGTATTTT
CASTTGDPRSTDTQYF
>TRBJ2-2|.|once|TRBV10-3
TGTGCCATCAGAAAAGAACCTGGCAGCGGGAACACCGGGGAGCTGTTTTTT
CAIRKEPGSGNTGELFF
>TRBJ2-1|.|.|TRBV29-1
TGCAGCGTTGAAGATTTCAGCAATGAGCAGTTCTTC
CSVEDFSNEQFF
>TRBJ2-5|TRBD2|.|TRBV10-3
TGTGCCATCAGTAATAGCGGGGGCCAAGAGACCCAGTACTTC
CAISNSGGQETQYF
>TRBJ1-3|.|.|TRBV13
TGTGCCAGCAGCTTAGGCCGGAGGGGGGCTGGAAACACCATATATTTT
CASSLGRRGAGNTIYF
>TRBJ2-3|TRBD2|.|TRBV28
TGTGCCAGCAGTAACGGGGGGGTTACCACAGATACGCAGTATTTT
CASSNGGVTTDTQYF
>TRBJ2-3|TRBD2|.|TRBV5-4
TGTGCCAGCAGCCCAAGGACTAGCGGAAGAGGAGATACGCAGTATTTT
CASSPRTSGRGDTQYF
>TRBJ1-5|TRBD1|medium-sized|TRBV2
TGTGCCAGCAGAGGACAGGGAACTCAGCCCCAGCATTTT
CASRGQGTQPQHF